This is a list of T cell receptor beta chains from one sample in a study of human T cells and chemical hapten exposure. TCRdb passed the RACE reads through MiXCR, listing each CDR3 protein once. The sample records 70,000 to 95,000 distinct CDR3 sequences, about 8.6% being singletons. Sequencing used whole blood. The receptors derive from a female donor in good health. Some clones in this sample may be carry-over from other donors' samples. Both conserved end residues are part of each CDR3. A D gene is named only where the DNA matches it firmly. Size tells how often a clone was seen (once, few, many) or the class of an expanded clone, and some rows leave it out.

v_call	j_call	clone_size	d_call	cdr3_nt	cdr3_aa
TRBV2	TRBJ1-2	many	.	TGTGCCAGCAGTGCAGTTCAGCAACCGCTTCTCGCTGGCTACACCTTC	CASSAVQQPLLAGYTF
TRBV7-9	TRBJ2-7	few	.	TGTGCCAGCAGCTTAGGGTTGGTGACAGAGCAGTACTTC	CASSLGLVTEQYF
TRBV29-1	TRBJ2-3	many	.	TGCAGCGTTGAACCTACGGGCGCAGATACGCAGTATTTT	CSVEPTGADTQYF
TRBV6-1	TRBJ2-1	many	.	TGTGCCAGCAGTGACGGTCAGTACTCCTACAATGAGCAGTTCTTC	CASSDGQYSYNEQFF
TRBV7-2	TRBJ1-1	many	TRBD1	TGTGCCAGCAGCTCAGGGGGTGACACTGAAGCTTTCTTT	CASSSGGDTEAFF
TRBV11-2	TRBJ1-6	many	.	TGTGCCAGCAGCTTAGATGTCGGACGGCCTAATTCACCCCTCCACTTT	CASSLDVGRPNSPLHF
TRBV6-6	TRBJ1-1	many	TRBD1	TGTGCCAGCAGTTACTCACCGACAGGGTCCACTGAAGCTTTCTTT	CASSYSPTGSTEAFF
TRBV7-6	TRBJ1-1	.	.	TGTGCCAGCAGCTCCGCCGGGACGGAGAACACTGAAGCTTTCTTT	CASSSAGTENTEAFF
TRBV2	TRBJ2-1	many	.	TGTGCCAGCATGAGAATATCGGGGGGCCTCGGTGAGCAGTTCTTC	CASMRISGGLGEQFF
TRBV6-8	TRBJ1-1	.	.	TGTGCCAGCCTTGCGAGTGGGACTACGAACACTGAAGCTTTCTTT	CASLASGTTNTEAFF
TRBV10-3	TRBJ1-1	few	.	TGTGCCACCGGAACAGACCCGGCTGAAGCTTTCTTT	CATGTDPAEAFF
TRBV6-1	TRBJ1-1	many	.	TGTGCCAGCGCTATAGGGAGCGCCAGTGTCGGGGGAGCTTTCTTT	CASAIGSASVGGAFF
TRBV28	TRBJ1-1	few	.	TGTGCCAGCAGTATTGGGCAGGGGCTCCTGAACACTGAAGCTTTCTTT	CASSIGQGLLNTEAFF
TRBV3-1	TRBJ2-7	few	.	TGTGCCAGCAGCCAGGGGCAGGGCCCCTACGAGCAGTACTTC	CASSQGQGPYEQYF
TRBV7-9	TRBJ1-3	few	.	TGTGCCAGCAGCGCACCCGCAGCCTCTGGAAACACCATATATTTT	CASSAPAASGNTIYF
TRBV7-2	TRBJ1-5	.	.	TGTGCCAGCAGCTTAAGAAGGGGCCAGCCCCAGCATTTT	CASSLRRGQPQHF
TRBV6-2/TRBV6-3	TRBJ2-7	many	.	TGTGCCAGCAGCTCCGACTCGGTTCGGGAGCAGTACTTC	CASSSDSVREQYF
TRBV28	TRBJ2-7	.	TRBD1	TGTGCCAGCAGTTTTGTACAGGGGGCGGACGAGCAGTACTTC	CASSFVQGADEQYF
TRBV6-5	TRBJ1-2	few	TRBD1	TGTGCCAGCAGTTACGACGGGACAGGGGAACAAGACTATGGCTACACCTTC	CASSYDGTGEQDYGYTF
TRBV29-1	TRBJ1-3	few	TRBD1	TGCAGCGTTGTTGGGACAGGGAACTCTGGAAACACCATATATTTT	CSVVGTGNSGNTIYF
TRBV10-3	TRBJ1-2	.	.	TGTGCCATCAAACAGGAACGGGACTATGGCTACACCTTC	CAIKQERDYGYTF
TRBV5-4	TRBJ1-1	.	TRBD1	TGTGCCAACAGCCGCGAGACAGGGAGGAACACTGAAGCTTTCTTT	CANSRETGRNTEAFF